This T cell receptor (beta chain) was documented in a study of blood T cell repertoires in COVID-19. Study details: From the United States, Italy and Spain came samples of acute and convalescent COVID-19.

Assay used: immunoSEQ multiplex PCR; TCRdb lists only in-frame clones, some missing. This table has 100,000 to 150,000 clones, approximately 90% appearing once. Sequencing was carried out using peripheral blood. The sequence was collected from a man in his fifties or sixties with active or convalescent COVID-19.

The CDR3 reads CASSGRDRGSGNTIYF. The CDR3 DNA sequence: TGTGCCAGCAGCGGCCGGGACAGGGGCTCTGGAAACACCATATATTTT. The chain recombines TRBV7-2 with TRBJ1-3, with 10 bases identical to TRBD1. The CDR3 is 16 residues long. With V trimmed by 5 bases and J by 0 bases, 4 bases remained unmatched. Germline lookup yields CDR1 SGHTA and CDR2 FQGNSA.